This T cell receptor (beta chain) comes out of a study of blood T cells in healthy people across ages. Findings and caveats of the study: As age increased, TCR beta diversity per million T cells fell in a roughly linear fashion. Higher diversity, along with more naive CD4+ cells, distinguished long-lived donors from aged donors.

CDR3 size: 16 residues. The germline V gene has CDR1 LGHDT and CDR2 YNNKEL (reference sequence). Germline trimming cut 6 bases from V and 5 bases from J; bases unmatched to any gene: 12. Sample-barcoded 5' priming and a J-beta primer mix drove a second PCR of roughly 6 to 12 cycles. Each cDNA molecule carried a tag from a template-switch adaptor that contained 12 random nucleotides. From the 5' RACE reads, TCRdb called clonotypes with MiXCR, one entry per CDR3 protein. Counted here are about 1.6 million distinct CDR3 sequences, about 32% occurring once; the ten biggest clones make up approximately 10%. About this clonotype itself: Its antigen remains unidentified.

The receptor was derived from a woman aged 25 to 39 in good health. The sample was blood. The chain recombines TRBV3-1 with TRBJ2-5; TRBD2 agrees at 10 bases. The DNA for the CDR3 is TGTGCCAGCAGTCCGAGCGGGGGGGCCTCCGGGGAGACCCAGTACTTC. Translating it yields CASSPSGGASGETQYF.